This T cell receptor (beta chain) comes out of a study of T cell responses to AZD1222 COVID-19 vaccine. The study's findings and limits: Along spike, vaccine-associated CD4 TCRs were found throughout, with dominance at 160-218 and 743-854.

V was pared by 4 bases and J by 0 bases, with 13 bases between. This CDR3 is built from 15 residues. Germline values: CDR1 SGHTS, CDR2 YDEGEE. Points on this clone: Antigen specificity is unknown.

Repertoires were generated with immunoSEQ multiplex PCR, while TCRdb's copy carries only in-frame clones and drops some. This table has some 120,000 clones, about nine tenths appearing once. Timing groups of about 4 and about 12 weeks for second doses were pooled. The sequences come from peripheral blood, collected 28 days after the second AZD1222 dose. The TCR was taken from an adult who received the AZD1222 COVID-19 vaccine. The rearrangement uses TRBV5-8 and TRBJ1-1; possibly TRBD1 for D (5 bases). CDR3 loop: CASSDYYRMNTEAFF. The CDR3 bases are TGTGCCAGCAGCGATTATTACAGGATGAACACTGAAGCTTTCTTT. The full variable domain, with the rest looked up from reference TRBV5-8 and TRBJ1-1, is EAGVTQSPTHLIKTRGQQATLRCSPISGHTSVYWYQQALGLGLQFLLWYDEGEERNRGNFPPRFSGRQFPNYSSELNVNALELEDSALYLCASSDYYRMNTEAFFGQGTRLTVV.